Each of the 4 T cell receptor beta chains below was sequenced from the same sample in a study of T-cell memory formation after mild COVID-19. Via MiXCR, TCRdb re-called the 5' RACE reads, giving one row per CDR3 protein. The sample records 400,000 to 500,000 distinct CDR3 sequences, roughly 20% being singletons. The sample taken for sequencing was PBMCs or a T cell subset sorted from them (not recorded which). Receptor source: an adult woman who had mild COVID-19 (a few samples of this study predate the infection). Cell type and time point are not known.

This clonotype was seen more than once but under ten times. This chain uses TRBV7-2 with TRBJ1-2, with D unclear. The germline V gene has CDR1 SGHTA and CDR2 FQGNSA. The V and J ends lost 4 bases and 3 bases respectively, with 12 bases between them. There are 14 residues in the CDR3. Here the CDR3 reads CASSSTPGYYGYTF. The CDR3, as DNA: TGTGCCAGCAGCTCAACACCGGGGTACTATGGCTACACCTTC. The full variable domain, its missing parts supplied by reference TRBV7-2 and TRBJ1-2, is GAGVSQSPSNKVTEKGKDVELRCDPISGHTALYWYRQSLGQGLEFLIYFQGNSAPDKSGLPSDRFSAERTGGSVSTLTIQRTQQEDSAVYLCASSSTPGYYGYTFGSGTRLTVV.

This chain joins TRBV24-1 and TRBJ2-3, with 10 bases identical to TRBD2. CDR1 is KGHDR and CDR2 is SFDVKD in the germline V gene. CDR3 length: 15 residues. The ends lost 1 base at V and 4 bases at J; junction bases unmatched: 1. The CDR3 loop reads CATSDFLAGADTQYF. The CDR3 coding sequence is TGTGCCACCAGTGATTTCCTAGCGGGAGCAGATACGCAGTATTTT.

This clonotype appeared a few times. This chain links TRBV7-2 with TRBJ2-1; 10 bases match TRBD1. V gave up 4 bases and J gave up 8 bases; unmatched junction bases: 5. The CDR3 sequence is 14 residues long. The germline V gene has CDR1 SGHTA and CDR2 FQGNSA. The CDR3 DNA follows: TGTGCCAGCAGCTACGGGACAGGGGTCGATGAGCAGTTCTTC. Translating it yields CASSYGTGVDEQFF.

The chain has TRBV5-4 and TRBJ2-3; the D gene is possibly TRBD2 (6 bases). CDR3 length equals 15 residues. Germline CDR1 is SGHNT and CDR2 is YYREEE (reference sequence). Trimming left V 0 bases short and J 1 base short, with 9 bases between. CDR3 in DNA: TGTGCCAGCAGCTTGGGGAGGGGAGGCACAGATACGCAGTATTTT. Translation: CASSLGRGGTDTQYF.